The 28 T cell receptor beta chains presented below share a single source sample, sequenced in a study of shared clonotypes between healthy human individuals. Naive CD8 isolation took CD45RO-negative cells positively selected for CCR7 and excluded terminally differentiated effector memory CD45RA+ cells. Measured with immunoSEQ multiplex PCR; TCRdb has only the in-frame clones, and not every one. This sample has 1.5 million to 2.5 million clones; approximately 94% occur once, and the top ten carry more than 0.95%. The sequencing input was naive CD8+ T cells sorted from blood. These receptors were collected from a man younger than 35 in good health.

The chain is built from TRBV29-1 and TRBJ2-5; 7 nucleotides line up with TRBD1. V lost 1 base and J lost 3; bases outside the gene matches: 14. Germline V lookup: CDR1 SQVTM, CDR2 ANQGSEA. CDR3 length: 17 residues. CDR3 bases: TGCAGCGTTGAAGCATGGCCTACAGGGGTGTCGAAAGAGACCCAGTACTTC. This gives the protein CSVEAWPTGVSKETQYF.

The rearrangement joins TRBV9 to TRBJ2-4; perhaps TRBD2 as D (5 bases). The CDR3 contains 16 residues. V was trimmed by 3 bases and J by 1 base, leaving 14 bases between them. CDR1 is SGDLS and CDR2 is YYNGEE in the germline V gene. CDR3 bases: TGTGCCAGCAGCGACCCGGACTCACTCGCCAAAAACATTCAGTACTTC. Protein product: CASSDPDSLAKNIQYF.

The CDR3 reads CASSQETGVVYGYTF. For the CDR3, the DNA is TGCGCCAGCAGCCAGGAAACAGGGGTAGTCTATGGCTACACCTTC. V and J are TRBV4-3 and TRBJ1-2; TRBD1 aligns across 7 bases. Germline values: CDR1 LGHNA, CDR2 YSLEER. The CDR3 runs to 15 residues. Germline trimming cut 3 bases from V and 4 bases from J; bases unmatched to any gene: 8.

Details on this clone: The identical CDR3 is also encoded by other nucleotide sequences in the sample. The chain has TRBV2 and TRBJ2-1; D remains unclear. CDR3 size: 12 residues. Germline V CDR1 and CDR2: SNHLY, FYNNEI. V was cut by 0 bases and J by 5 bases, with 2 bases left in between. The CDR3 DNA follows: TGTGCCAGCAGTGAAGCGCACAATGAGCAGTTCTTC. Translated: CASSEAHNEQFF. Full variable domain (outside the CDR3, taken from reference TRBV2 and TRBJ2-1): EPEVTQTPSHQVTQMGQEVILRCVPISNHLYFYWYRQILGQKVEFLVSFYNNEISEKSEIFDDQFSVERPDGSNFTLKIRSTKLEDSAMYFCASSEAHNEQFFGPGTRLTVL.

Comments on this clone: Different DNA sequences within this sample yield the same CDR3. This chain uses TRBV7-9 with TRBJ2-5, with D perhaps TRBD1 or TRBD2 (5 bases each). Germline V gene sequence: CDR1 SEHNR, CDR2 FQNEAQ (reference sequence). V was pared by 5 bases and J by 1 base, with 8 bases between. This CDR3 is 13 amino acids long. CDR3 sequence reads: CASSPGTQETQYF. The CDR3 DNA is TGTGCCAGCAGCCCAGGGACCCAAGAGACCCAGTACTTC.

This clone was found once. This chain links TRBV2 with TRBJ1-1, with D possibly matching TRBD1 (5 bases). The CDR3 length is 13 residues. The germline V and J ends were trimmed by 3 bases and 8 bases, with 13 bases remaining between them. Per the germline V gene, CDR1 is SNHLY and CDR2 is FYNNEI. CDR3 loop: CASSDLTRGEAFF. For the CDR3, the DNA is TGTGCCAGCAGTGACCTAACCCGGGGCGAAGCTTTCTTT.

A word on this clone: The identical CDR3 is also encoded by other nucleotide sequences in the sample. J is TRBJ2-7 and V is TRBV4-1; TRBD2 agrees at 7 bases. V was clipped by 0 bases and J by 2 bases; unmatched bases: 4. The CDR3 contains 15 residues. The V gene's germline CDR1 is MGHRA and CDR2 YSYEKL. CDR3 bases: TGCGCCAGCAGCCAAGAGGCCAGCGGGACCTACGAGCAGTACTTC. As protein: CASSQEASGTYEQYF.

The chain couples TRBV11-2 to TRBJ2-1; the D gene is possibly TRBD1 (5 bases). V shed 5 bases and J shed 6 bases, with 11 bases lying between them. The CDR3 runs 13 residues. Germline loops: CDR1 SGHAT, CDR2 FQNNGV. DNA for the CDR3: TGTGCCAGCAGCCACGGACACATCAATGAGCAGTTCTTC. Its protein is CASSHGHINEQFF.

This clone was counted a single time. The chain uses TRBV10-3 and TRBJ2-2, with D perhaps given as TRBD1 or TRBD2 (5 bases each). CDR3 size: 13 residues. Germline CDR1 ENHRY, CDR2 SYGVKD. V was trimmed by 11 bases and J by 4 bases, leaving 14 bases between them. The DNA of the CDR3 is TGTGCCCTCGGCCCTGGGGGCACCGGGGAGCTGTTTTTT. It encodes CALGPGGTGELFF.

The rearrangement joins TRBV6-5 to TRBJ2-5; a possible D gene is TRBD2 (6 bases). This CDR3 region has 16 residues. The germline V gene encodes CDR1 MNHEY and CDR2 SVGAGI. V was pared by 0 bases and J by 4 bases, with 15 bases between. The CDR3 is CASSYSGGEVLETQYF. DNA for the CDR3: TGTGCCAGCAGTTACTCCGGGGGAGAAGTACTAGAGACCCAGTACTTC.

This chain links TRBV2 with TRBJ2-7; possible D gene TRBD1, 5 bases. CDR1 is SNHLY, CDR2 FYNNEI, per germline. The CDR3 has 13 amino acids. Between the trimmed V and J ends, which lost 2 bases and 3 bases, there was a span of 8 bases. For the CDR3, the DNA is TGTGCCAGCAGTGAACAGGGCGTCTACGAGCAGTACTTC. This gives the protein CASSEQGVYEQYF.

Only one count was recorded for this clone. This chain joins TRBV4-3 and TRBJ2-7; TRBD1 matches 9 bases. Germline V gene sequence: CDR1 LGHNA, CDR2 YSLEER. J lost 6 bases, V lost 1 base, and 10 bases had no gene match. The CDR3 has 16 residues. CDR3 DNA: TGCGCCAGCAGCCAAGGGCCCCGGGACAGGGTGGGCGAGCAGTACTTC. Protein product: CASSQGPRDRVGEQYF.

This clone showed up just once. V gene TRBV30 combines with J gene TRBJ1-1; D gene unclear. Trimming shortened V by 0 bases and J by 12 bases, and 14 bases separated the two germline ends. Germline CDR1 is GTSNPN and CDR2 is SVGIG (reference sequence). CDR3 length: 12 amino acids. CDR3 loop: CAWSVRPEPSFF. In nucleotides, the CDR3 is TGTGCCTGGAGTGTACGGCCCGAGCCGTCTTTCTTT.

V gene TRBV28 combines with J gene TRBJ1-2; no clear D. Looked up from germline, CDR1 is MDHEN and CDR2 is SYDVKM. Trimming shortened V by 2 bases and J by 6 bases, and 19 bases separated the two germline ends. The CDR3 loop spans 16 amino acids. The CDR3 sequence is CASSLTREGEENGYTF. The DNA for the CDR3 is TGTGCCAGCAGTTTAACACGGGAGGGCGAAGAGAATGGCTACACCTTC.

The gene calls are TRBV5-1 and TRBJ2-7; unclear D gene. CDR3 length: 14 amino acids. Looked up from germline, CDR1 is SGHRS and CDR2 is YFSETQ. Deletions cut 0 bases from V and 2 bases from J, with 9 bases between. DNA for the CDR3: TGCGCCAGCAGCTTGGTGACGGAGACCTACGAGCAGTACTTC. Translating it yields CASSLVTETYEQYF.

The V and J genes are TRBV11-2 and TRBJ1-1; 7 bases line up with TRBD1. The CDR3 sequence is 15 residues long. V dropped 8 bases and J dropped 4; count of bases not matched to a gene: 13. CDR1 SGHAT and CDR2 FQNNGV come from the germline V gene. CDR3 coding DNA: TGTGCCAGCCAACAAAGCTACAGGGGCAGCACTGAAGCTTTCTTT. Protein sequence: CASQQSYRGSTEAFF.

This clone showed up just a few times. This chain connects TRBV2 to TRBJ1-2; 9 nucleotides match TRBD1. The CDR3 runs to 14 residues. Per the germline V gene, CDR1 is SNHLY and CDR2 is FYNNEI. Losses at the gene ends were 0 bases for V and 8 bases for J; bases not matched to a gene: 4. CDR3 in DNA: TGTGCCAGCAGTGAAGCGGGACAGGGAGGAGGCTACACCTTC. As protein: CASSEAGQGGGYTF.

The chain joins TRBV7-9 to TRBJ2-2; TRBD2 agrees at 7 bases. V shed 6 bases, J shed 6 bases, and the junction held 13 bases outside the gene matches. Germline CDR1 SEHNR, CDR2 FQNEAQ (reference sequence). This CDR3 is 16 amino acids long. The CDR3 DNA reads as TGTGCCAGCAGTCCCGGCGAGCGGGATGTCCCCGGGGAGCTGTTTTTT. Translating it yields CASSPGERDVPGELFF.

CDR3 amino acids: CASSPGTGGSDTQYF. The CDR3 DNA sequence: TGTGCCAGCAGCCCCGGGACAGGGGGCTCAGATACGCAGTATTTT. The rearrangement links TRBV7-3 to TRBJ2-3, with 12 bases aligning to TRBD1. Germline V CDR1 and CDR2: SGHTA, FQGTGA. Unmatched junction bases numbered 4, after V lost 5 bases and J lost 4 bases. There are 15 residues in the CDR3.

The chain links TRBV11-2 to TRBJ2-6; no definite D call. The V end lost 5 bases, the J end lost 0 bases, and 11 bases lay between the germline ends. Germline values: CDR1 SGHAT, CDR2 FQNNGV. The CDR3 is made up of 16 amino acids. Here the CDR3 DNA reads TGTGCCAGCAGCCACAAGCCCCACTCTGGGGCCAACGTCCTGACTTTC. Protein: CASSHKPHSGANVLTF.

This sequence joins TRBV7-9 and TRBJ1-1, with unresolved D. Germline loops: CDR1 SEHNR, CDR2 FQNEAQ (reference sequence). V was pared by 2 bases and J by 3 bases, with 7 bases between. The CDR3 extends over 13 amino acids. CDR3 in amino acids: CASSLKGYTEAFF. CDR3 nucleotide sequence: TGTGCCAGCAGCTTAAAAGGATACACTGAAGCTTTCTTT. The variable domain in full, completed from reference TRBV7-9 and TRBJ1-1, reads DTGVSQNPRHKITKRGQNVTFRCDPISEHNRLYWYRQTLGQGPEFLTYFQNEAQLEKSRLLSDRFSAERPKGSFSTLEIQRTEQGDSAMYLCASSLKGYTEAFFGQGTRLTVV.

This rearrangement joins TRBV30 to TRBJ1-4; D gene uncertain. The ends were cut back, 0 bases at V and 0 bases at J, with 8 bases in the middle. Germline V lookup: CDR1 GTSNPN, CDR2 SVGIG (reference sequence). CDR3 length equals 15 residues. The CDR3 is CAWSVVSTTNEKLFF. CDR3 DNA sequence: TGTGCCTGGAGTGTAGTCTCGACAACTAATGAAAAACTGTTTTTT.

The V call is TRBV9, the J call TRBJ1-1; 9 nucleotides match TRBD1. Germline V lookup: CDR1 SGDLS, CDR2 YYNGEE. V was clipped by 0 bases and J by 12 bases; unmatched bases: 6. The CDR3 runs 13 residues. CDR3 loop: CASSVDTGGRTFF. As DNA, the CDR3 is TGTGCCAGCAGCGTAGACACAGGGGGCCGAACTTTCTTT.

This clone was seen only once. The V gene is TRBV28, the J gene TRBJ1-2, with no clear D. V gave up 3 bases and J gave up 6 bases, with 5 bases separating them. Germline lookup yields CDR1 MDHEN and CDR2 SYDVKM. The CDR3 spans 11 residues. The CDR3 nucleotides are TGTGCCAGCAGTTTTGGGCATGGCTACACCTTC. Its protein product is CASSFGHGYTF.

Worth noting for this clone: The sample has other DNA sequences that encode this CDR3 too. The V and J genes are TRBV7-2 and TRBJ2-3, with D unresolved. This CDR3 has 11 residues. Germline CDR1 SGHTA, CDR2 FQGNSA. Between the trimmed V and J ends, which lost 3 bases and 6 bases, there was a span of 4 bases. CDR3 sequence (DNA): TGTGCCAGCAGCTTTTCCGATACGCAGTATTTT. Its translation is CASSFSDTQYF.

The V and J genes are TRBV6-5 and TRBJ2-5; D unresolved. V was cut by 4 bases and J by 5 bases, with 11 bases left in between. Germline V lookup: CDR1 MNHEY, CDR2 SVGAGI. The CDR3 totals 13 residues. The CDR3 loop is CASSLDLYETQYF. CDR3 nucleotide sequence: TGTGCCAGCAGTTTGGACCTATATGAGACCCAGTACTTC.

The chain joins TRBV4-3 to TRBJ1-4; TRBD1 is a possible D gene (5 bases). The germline V gene has CDR1 LGHNA and CDR2 YSLEER. CDR3 length: 19 amino acids. V was shortened by 4 bases and J by 0 bases, with 21 bases between the two germline ends. The CDR3 is CASSPTDLGVAATNEKLFF. CDR3 coding DNA: TGCGCCAGCAGCCCAACGGACCTAGGGGTGGCAGCAACTAATGAAAAACTGTTTTTT.

The chain recombines TRBV11-2 with TRBJ2-7, with D uncertain. Between the trimmed V and J ends, which lost 1 base and 3 bases, there was a span of 10 bases. The CDR3 runs 14 residues. Germline V gives CDR1 SGHAT, CDR2 FQNNGV. The CDR3: CASSLVTTDYEQYF. The CDR3 DNA is TGTGCCAGCAGCTTAGTCACTACGGACTACGAGCAGTACTTC.